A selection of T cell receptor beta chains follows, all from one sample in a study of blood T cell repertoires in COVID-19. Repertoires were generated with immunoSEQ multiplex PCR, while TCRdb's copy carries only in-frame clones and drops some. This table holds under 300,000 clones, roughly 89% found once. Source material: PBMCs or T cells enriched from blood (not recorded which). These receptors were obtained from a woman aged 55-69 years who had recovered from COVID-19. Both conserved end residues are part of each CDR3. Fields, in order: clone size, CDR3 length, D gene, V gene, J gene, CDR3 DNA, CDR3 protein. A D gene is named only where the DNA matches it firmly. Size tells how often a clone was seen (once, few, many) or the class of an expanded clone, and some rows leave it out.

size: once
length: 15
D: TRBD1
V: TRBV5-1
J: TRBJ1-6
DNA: TGCGCCAGCAGCGACCAGACAGGGGACAATTCACCCCTCCACTTT
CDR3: CASSDQTGDNSPLHF

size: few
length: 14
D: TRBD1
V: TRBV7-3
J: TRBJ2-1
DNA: TGTGCCAGTGGTGGGACAGGGGCCTACAATGAGCAGTTCTTC
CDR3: CASGGTGAYNEQFF

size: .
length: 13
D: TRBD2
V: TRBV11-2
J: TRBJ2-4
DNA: TGTGCCAGCCAGATAGCGGGAGCGTACATTCAGTACTTC
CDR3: CASQIAGAYIQYF

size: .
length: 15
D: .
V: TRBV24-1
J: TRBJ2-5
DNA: TGTGCCACCAGTGATCCGGGCTCCTCGGGGGAGACCCAGTACTTC
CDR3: CATSDPGSSGETQYF

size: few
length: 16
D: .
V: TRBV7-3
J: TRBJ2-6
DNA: TGTGCCAGCAGCGCCCCGGGGGTCTCTGGGGCCAACGTCCTGACTTTC
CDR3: CASSAPGVSGANVLTF

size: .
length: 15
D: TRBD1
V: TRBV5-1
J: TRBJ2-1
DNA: TGCGCCAGCAGCTTGGGCGGGACAGGTTTTAATGAGCAGTTCTTC
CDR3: CASSLGGTGFNEQFF

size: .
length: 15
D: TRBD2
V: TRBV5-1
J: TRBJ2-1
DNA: TGCGCCAGCAGCATACTAGCGGGGGCCTACAATGAGCAGTTCTTC
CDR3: CASSILAGAYNEQFF

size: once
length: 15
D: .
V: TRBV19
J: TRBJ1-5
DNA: TGTGCCAGTAGTGAGCTCGGCGAGGGCAATCAGCCCCAGCATTTT
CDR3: CASSELGEGNQPQHF

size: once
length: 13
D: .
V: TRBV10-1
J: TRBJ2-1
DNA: TGCGCCAGCAGTTCCCGACTTGACAATGAGCAGTTCTTC
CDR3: CASSSRLDNEQFF

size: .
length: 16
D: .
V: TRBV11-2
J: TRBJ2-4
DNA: TGTGCCAGCAGCTTAGCGGAGCGCGGGGCCAAAAACATTCAGTACTTC
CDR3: CASSLAERGAKNIQYF

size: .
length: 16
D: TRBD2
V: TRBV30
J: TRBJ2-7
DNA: TGTGCCTCCCCGACAGGGACTAGCGGGCTTGCCTACGAGCAGTACTTC
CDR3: CASPTGTSGLAYEQYF

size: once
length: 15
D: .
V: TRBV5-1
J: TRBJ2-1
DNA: TGCGCCAGCAGCTTTGTGGGGGCCGACTTCAATGAGCAGTTCTTC
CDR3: CASSFVGADFNEQFF

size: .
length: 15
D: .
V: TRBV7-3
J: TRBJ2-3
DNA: TGTGCCAGCAGCTTAATCGGGGGAATGGCAGATACGCAGTATTTT
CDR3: CASSLIGGMADTQYF

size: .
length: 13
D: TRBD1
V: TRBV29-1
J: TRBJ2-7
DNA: TGCAGCGCCAGACCGGGACAGGGATACGAGCAGTACTTC
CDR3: CSARPGQGYEQYF

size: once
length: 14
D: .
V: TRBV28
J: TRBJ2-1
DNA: TGTGCCAGCAACGAGCAGCGCTCCTACAATGAGCAGTTCTTC
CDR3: CASNEQRSYNEQFF

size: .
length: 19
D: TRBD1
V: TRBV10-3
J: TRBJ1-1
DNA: TGTGCCATCAGTGAGTCTCAGGGGGCCATCACAAAAAAGAACACTGAAGCTTTCTTT
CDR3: CAISESQGAITKKNTEAFF

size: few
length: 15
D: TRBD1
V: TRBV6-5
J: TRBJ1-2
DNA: TGTGCCAGCAGTTCGCCACAGACAGGGAACTATGGCTACACCTTC
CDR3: CASSSPQTGNYGYTF

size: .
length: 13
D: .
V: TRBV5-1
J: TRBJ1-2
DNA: TGCGCCAGCGGTCCGGACAGTAACTATGGCTACACCTTC
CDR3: CASGPDSNYGYTF

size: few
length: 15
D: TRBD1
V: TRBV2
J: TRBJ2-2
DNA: TGTGCCAGCAGTGAAGCAGGGACAGACATCGGGGAGCTGTTTTTT
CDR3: CASSEAGTDIGELFF

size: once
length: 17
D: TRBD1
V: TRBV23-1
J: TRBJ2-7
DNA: TGCGCCAGCAGTCTGATGGGGACAGGGTCTACCTCCTACGAGCAGTACTTC
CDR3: CASSLMGTGSTSYEQYF

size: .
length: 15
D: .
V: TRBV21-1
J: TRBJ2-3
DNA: TGTGCCAGCAGCCCCCGAAGGTACAGGGGCTTAACGCAGTATTTT
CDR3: CASSPRRYRGLTQYF

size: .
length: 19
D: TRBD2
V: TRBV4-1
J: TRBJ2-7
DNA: TGCGCCAGCAGCCAAGGATCCGGGACTAGCGGGAGGCGCTCCTACGAGCAGTACTTC
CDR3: CASSQGSGTSGRRSYEQYF

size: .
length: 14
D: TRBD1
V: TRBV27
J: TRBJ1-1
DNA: TGTGCCAGCAGTTTGGTCTCTACAGGGGGCGTAGCTTTCTTT
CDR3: CASSLVSTGGVAFF

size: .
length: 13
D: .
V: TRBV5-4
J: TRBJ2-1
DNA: TGTGCCAGCAGCTTGGTTCCGGAGCGGGAGCAGTTCTTC
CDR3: CASSLVPEREQFF

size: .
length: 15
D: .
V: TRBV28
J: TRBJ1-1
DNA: TGTGCCATTCGGTCGGGGTACTGGGGGGAGAGTGAAGCTTTCTTT
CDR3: CAIRSGYWGESEAFF

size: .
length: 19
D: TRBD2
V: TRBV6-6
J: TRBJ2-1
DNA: TGTGCCAGCGGTCCGACTAGCGGGAGCCCACCGAGCTCCTACAATGAGCAGTTCTTC
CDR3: CASGPTSGSPPSSYNEQFF

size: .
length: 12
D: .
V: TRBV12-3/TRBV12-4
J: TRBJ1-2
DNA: TGTGCCAGCAGTTTTGGGCCGTTGGGCTACACCTTC
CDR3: CASSFGPLGYTF

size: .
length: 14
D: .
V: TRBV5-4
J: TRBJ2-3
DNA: TGTGCCAGCAGCTTGGTGGCAGCGACAGATACGCAGTATTTT
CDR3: CASSLVAATDTQYF

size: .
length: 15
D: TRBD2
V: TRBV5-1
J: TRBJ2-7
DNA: TGCGCCAGCAGCTCCTTTAGCGGGGGAGGCTACGAGCAGTACTTC
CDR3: CASSSFSGGGYEQYF

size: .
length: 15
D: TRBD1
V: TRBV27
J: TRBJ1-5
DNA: TGTGCCAGCAGTTTGGACAGGGGAAGCAATCAGCCCCAGCATTTT
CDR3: CASSLDRGSNQPQHF

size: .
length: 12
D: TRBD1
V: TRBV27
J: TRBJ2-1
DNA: TGTGCCAGCAGCCCACAGGGGAGTGAGCAGTTCTTC
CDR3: CASSPQGSEQFF

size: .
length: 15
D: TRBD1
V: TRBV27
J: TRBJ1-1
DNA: TGTGCCAGCAGTCCAAAAACAGGGGTTTTGACTGAAGCTTTCTTT
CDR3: CASSPKTGVLTEAFF

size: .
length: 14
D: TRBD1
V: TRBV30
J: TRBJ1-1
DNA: TGTGCCTGGAGGCGACAGGGGCGGGGCACTGAAGCTTTCTTT
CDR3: CAWRRQGRGTEAFF